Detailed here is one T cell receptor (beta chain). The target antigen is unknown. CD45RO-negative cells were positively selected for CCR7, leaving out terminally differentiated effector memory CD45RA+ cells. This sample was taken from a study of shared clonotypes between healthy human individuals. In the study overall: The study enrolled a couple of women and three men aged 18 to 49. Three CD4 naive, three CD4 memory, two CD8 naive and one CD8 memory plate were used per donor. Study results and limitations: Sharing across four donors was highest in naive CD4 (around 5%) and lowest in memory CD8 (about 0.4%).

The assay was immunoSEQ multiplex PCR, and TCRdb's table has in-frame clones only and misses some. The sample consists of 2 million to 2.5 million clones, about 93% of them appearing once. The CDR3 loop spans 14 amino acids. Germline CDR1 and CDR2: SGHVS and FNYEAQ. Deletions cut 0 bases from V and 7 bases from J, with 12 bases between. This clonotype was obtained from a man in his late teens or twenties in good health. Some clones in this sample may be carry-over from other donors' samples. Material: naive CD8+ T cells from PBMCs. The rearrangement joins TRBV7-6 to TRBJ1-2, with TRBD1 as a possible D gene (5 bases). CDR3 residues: CASSLAYRGGGYTF. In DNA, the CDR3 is TGTGCCAGCAGCTTAGCGTATCGTGGGGGTGGCTACACCTTC.